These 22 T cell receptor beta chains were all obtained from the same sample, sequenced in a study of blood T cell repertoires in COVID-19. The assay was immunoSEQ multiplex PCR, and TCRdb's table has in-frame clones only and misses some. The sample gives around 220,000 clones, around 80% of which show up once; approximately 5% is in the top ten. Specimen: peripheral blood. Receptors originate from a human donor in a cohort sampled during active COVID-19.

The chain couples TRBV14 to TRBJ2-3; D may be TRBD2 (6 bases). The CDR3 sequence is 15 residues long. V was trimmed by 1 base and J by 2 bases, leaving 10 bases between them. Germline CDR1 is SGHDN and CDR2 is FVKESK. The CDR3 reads CASSQVPGATDTQYF. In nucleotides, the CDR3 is TGTGCCAGCAGCCAAGTGCCGGGAGCCACAGATACGCAGTATTTT.

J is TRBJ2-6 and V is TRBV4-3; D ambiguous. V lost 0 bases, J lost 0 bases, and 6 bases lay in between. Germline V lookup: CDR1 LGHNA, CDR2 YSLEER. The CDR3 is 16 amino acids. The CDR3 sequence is CASSQDSASGANVLTF. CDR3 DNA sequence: TGCGCCAGCAGCCAAGACAGTGCCTCTGGGGCCAACGTCCTGACTTTC.

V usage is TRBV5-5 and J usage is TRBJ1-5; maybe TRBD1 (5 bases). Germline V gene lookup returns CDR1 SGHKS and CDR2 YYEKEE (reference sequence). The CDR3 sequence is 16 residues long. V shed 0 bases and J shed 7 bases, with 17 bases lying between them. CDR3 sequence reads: CASSLGWGRVVQPQHF. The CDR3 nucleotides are TGTGCCAGCAGCTTGGGTTGGGGCAGGGTAGTGCAGCCCCAGCATTTT.

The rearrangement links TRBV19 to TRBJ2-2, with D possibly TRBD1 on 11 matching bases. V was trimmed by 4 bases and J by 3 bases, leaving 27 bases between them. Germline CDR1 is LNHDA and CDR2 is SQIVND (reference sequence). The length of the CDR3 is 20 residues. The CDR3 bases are TGTGCCAGTAGTACCCGGACAGGGGGCTATCTAGCGGGAGACACCGGGGAGCTGTTTTTT. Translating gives CASSTRTGGYLAGDTGELFF.

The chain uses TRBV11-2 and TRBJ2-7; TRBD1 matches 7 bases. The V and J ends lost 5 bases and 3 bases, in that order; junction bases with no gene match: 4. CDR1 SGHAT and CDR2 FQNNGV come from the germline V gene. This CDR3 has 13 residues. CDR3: CASSGQAYYEQYF. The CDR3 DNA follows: TGTGCCAGCAGCGGACAGGCGTACTACGAGCAGTACTTC.

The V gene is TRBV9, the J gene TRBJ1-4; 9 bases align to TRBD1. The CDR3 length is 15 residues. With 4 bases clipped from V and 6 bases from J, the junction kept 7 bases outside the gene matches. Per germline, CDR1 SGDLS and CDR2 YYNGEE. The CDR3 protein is CASSPTGTGYEKLFF. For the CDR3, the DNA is TGTGCCAGCAGCCCCACCGGGACAGGGTATGAAAAACTGTTTTTT.

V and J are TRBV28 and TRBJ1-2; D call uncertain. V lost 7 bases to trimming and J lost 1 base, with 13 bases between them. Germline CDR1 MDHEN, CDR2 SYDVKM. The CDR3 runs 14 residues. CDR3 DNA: TGTGCCAGCACCTCAGCGGGCTTTAACTATGGCTACACCTTC. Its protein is CASTSAGFNYGYTF.

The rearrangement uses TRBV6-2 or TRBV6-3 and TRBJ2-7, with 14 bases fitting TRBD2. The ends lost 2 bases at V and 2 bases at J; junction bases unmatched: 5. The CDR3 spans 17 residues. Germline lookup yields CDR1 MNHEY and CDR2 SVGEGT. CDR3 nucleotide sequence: TGTGCCAGCAGTTACGCCGGGACTAGCGGGAGCCCCTACGAGCAGTACTTC. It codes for CASSYAGTSGSPYEQYF.

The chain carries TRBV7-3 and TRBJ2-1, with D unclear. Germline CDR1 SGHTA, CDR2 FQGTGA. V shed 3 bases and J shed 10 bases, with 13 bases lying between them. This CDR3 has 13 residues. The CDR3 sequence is CASSLNPGGEQFF. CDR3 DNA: TGTGCCAGCAGCTTGAATCCTGGCGGCGAGCAGTTCTTC.

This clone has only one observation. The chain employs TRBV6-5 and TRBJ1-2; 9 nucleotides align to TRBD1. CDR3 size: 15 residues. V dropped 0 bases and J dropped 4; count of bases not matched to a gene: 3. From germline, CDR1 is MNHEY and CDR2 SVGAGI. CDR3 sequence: CASSYSGTGFYGYTF. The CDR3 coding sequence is TGTGCCAGCAGTTACTCTGGGACAGGGTTCTATGGCTACACCTTC.

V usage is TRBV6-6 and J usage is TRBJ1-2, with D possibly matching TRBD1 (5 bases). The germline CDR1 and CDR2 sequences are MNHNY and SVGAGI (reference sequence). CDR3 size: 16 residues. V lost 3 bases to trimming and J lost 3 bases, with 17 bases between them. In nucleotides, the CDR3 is TGTGCCAGCAGTTATTCCTTACCCGACAGACACTATGGCTACACCTTC. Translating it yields CASSYSLPDRHYGYTF.

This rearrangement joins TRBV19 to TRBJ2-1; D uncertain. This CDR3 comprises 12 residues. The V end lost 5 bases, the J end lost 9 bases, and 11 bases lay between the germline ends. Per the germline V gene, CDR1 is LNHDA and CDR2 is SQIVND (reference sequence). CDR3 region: CASSPPSSEQFF. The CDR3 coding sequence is TGTGCCAGTAGTCCCCCGTCTAGTGAGCAGTTCTTC.

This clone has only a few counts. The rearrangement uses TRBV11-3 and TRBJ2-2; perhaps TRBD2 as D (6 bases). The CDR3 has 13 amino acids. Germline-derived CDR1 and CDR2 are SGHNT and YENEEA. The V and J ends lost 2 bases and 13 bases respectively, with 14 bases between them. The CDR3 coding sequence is TGTGCCAGCAGCTTATCGGTCGCGGAGGGGCTGTTTTTT. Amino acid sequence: CASSLSVAEGLFF.

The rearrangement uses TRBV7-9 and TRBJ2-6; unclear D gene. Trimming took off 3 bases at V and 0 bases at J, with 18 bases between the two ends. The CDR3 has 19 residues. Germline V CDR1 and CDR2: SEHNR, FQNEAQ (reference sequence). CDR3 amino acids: CASSFRITRQVSGANVLTF. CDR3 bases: TGTGCCAGCAGCTTCCGGATTACGCGTCAGGTCTCTGGGGCCAACGTCCTGACTTTC.

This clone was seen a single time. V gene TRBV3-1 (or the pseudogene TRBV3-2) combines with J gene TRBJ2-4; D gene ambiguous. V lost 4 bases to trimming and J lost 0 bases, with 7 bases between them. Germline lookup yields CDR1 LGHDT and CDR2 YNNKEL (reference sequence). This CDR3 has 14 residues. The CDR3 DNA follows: TGTGCCAGCAGCCTTGGCCTAGCCAAAAACATTCAGTACTTC. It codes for CASSLGLAKNIQYF.

CDR3 bases: TGCGCCAGCAGCTACCCGGGGACAGGCGTTAACACTGAAGCTTTCTTT. The encoded protein is CASSYPGTGVNTEAFF. The rearrangement links TRBV5-1 to TRBJ1-1; 8 positions agree with TRBD1. The germline gives CDR1 SGHRS, CDR2 YFSETQ. This CDR3 is 16 amino acids long. V gave up 3 bases and J gave up 2 bases; unmatched junction bases: 9.

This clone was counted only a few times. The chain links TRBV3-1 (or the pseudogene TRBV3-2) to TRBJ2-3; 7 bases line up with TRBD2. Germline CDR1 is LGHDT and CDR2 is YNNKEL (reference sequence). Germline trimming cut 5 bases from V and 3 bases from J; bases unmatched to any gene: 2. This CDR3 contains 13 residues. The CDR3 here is CASSGRGTDTQYF. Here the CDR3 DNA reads TGTGCCAGCAGCGGGAGGGGAACAGATACGCAGTATTTT.

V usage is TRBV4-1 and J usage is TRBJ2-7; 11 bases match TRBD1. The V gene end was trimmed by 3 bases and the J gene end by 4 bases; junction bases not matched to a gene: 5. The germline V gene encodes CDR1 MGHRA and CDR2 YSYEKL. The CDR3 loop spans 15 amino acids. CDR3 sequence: CASSHTGTGGYEQYF. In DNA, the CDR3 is TGCGCCAGCAGCCACACCGGGACAGGGGGATACGAGCAGTACTTC.

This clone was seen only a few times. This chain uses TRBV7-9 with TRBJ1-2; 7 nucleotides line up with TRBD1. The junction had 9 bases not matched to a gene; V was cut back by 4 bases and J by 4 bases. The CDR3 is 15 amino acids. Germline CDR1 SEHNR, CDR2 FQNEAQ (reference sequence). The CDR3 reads CASSSHLGQSYGYTF. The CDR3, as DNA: TGTGCCAGCAGCTCGCACCTGGGACAGTCCTATGGCTACACCTTC.

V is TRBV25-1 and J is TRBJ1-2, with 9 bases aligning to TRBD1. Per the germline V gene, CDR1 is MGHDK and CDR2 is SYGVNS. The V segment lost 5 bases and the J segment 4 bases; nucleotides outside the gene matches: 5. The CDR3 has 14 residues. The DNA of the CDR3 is TGTGCCAGCAGTAGACAGGGGGGAAGCTATGGCTACACCTTC. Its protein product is CASSRQGGSYGYTF.

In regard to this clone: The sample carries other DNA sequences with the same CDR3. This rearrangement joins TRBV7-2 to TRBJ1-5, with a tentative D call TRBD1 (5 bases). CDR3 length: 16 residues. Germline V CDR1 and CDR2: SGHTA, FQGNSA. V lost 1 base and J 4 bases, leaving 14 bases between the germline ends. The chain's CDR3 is CASSLELGARNQPQHF. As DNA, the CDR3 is TGTGCCAGCAGCTTAGAATTAGGGGCGAGAAATCAGCCCCAGCATTTT.

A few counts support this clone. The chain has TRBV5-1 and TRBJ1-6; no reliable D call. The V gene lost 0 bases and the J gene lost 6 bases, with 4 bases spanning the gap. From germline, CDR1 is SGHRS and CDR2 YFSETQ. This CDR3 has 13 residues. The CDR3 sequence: CASSLGLNSPLHF. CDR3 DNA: TGCGCCAGCAGCTTGGGGCTTAATTCACCCCTCCACTTT.